The T cell receptor beta chain under discussion was sequenced for a study of tumor and adjacent non-tumor tissue in lung cancer. No cell sorting was done before RNA was extracted from the tissue. More than 3 cm separated this lung sample from the edge of the tumor. As to this clonotype: This clone may be a read error of a much larger clone one base away.

TCRbeta libraries were built with three rounds of nested PCR, modified from ARM-PCR. TCRdb processed the multiplex PCR reads anew with MiXCR; each CDR3 protein has one entry. This sample has fewer than 100,000 distinct CDR3 sequences, with around three quarters found just once. The CDR3 sequence is 15 residues long. From germline, CDR1 is SGHDN and CDR2 FVKESK. Trimming cost V 3 bases and J 2 bases, with 8 bases left between them. The material sequenced was distant non-tumor lung tissue. The rearrangement links TRBV14 to TRBJ2-6; D is unclear. This receptor was obtained from a woman aged 45-65 years with non-small cell lung cancer. The CDR3 reads CASSHGFPGANVLTF. As DNA, the CDR3 is TGTGCCAGCAGCCATGGATTCCCTGGGGCCAACGTCCTGACTTTC.